This T cell receptor (beta chain) was captured in a study of post-analysis software for immune sequencing data. In this sample, this clonotype turned up a few times. Its antigen is undetermined. Study-wide findings and caveats: F measure clustering grouped samples strongly by preparation batch. Comparison of patients with controls showed five or six TRBV segments more frequent in patients, TRBV5-6, TRBV5-1 and TRBV20-1 among them.

This CDR3 region has 16 residues. Germline loops: CDR1 SGHRS, CDR2 YFSETQ. Trimming cost V 2 bases and J 8 bases; bases outside gene matches: 13. Each TCR beta cDNA library carried unique molecular identifiers. Input amounts of 1 to 10 million T cells were used. These gave about 500,000 cDNA molecules, so each molecule approximated one T cell. One entry per CDR3 protein results from TCRdb running MiXCR on the PCR reads. The table includes 650,000 to 900,000 distinct CDR3 sequences, around 46% detected once. The TCR sequence derives from a girl aged 10-17 years with multiple sclerosis. Sequencing used blood. The chain joins TRBV5-1 to TRBJ2-1; 7 bases line up with TRBD2. This chain's CDR3 is CASSLIGAGEGDEQFF. As DNA, the CDR3 is TGCGCCAGCAGCTTAATTGGCGCGGGAGAAGGGGATGAGCAGTTCTTC.